The next 31 T cell receptor beta chains were all read from a single sample in a study of blood T cell repertoires in COVID-19. TCRdb's copy holds only in-frame clones and misses some; the assay was immunoSEQ multiplex PCR. Of some 290,000 clones listed, roughly 89% are singletons. Material: PBMCs or T cells enriched from blood (not recorded which). The receptors shown here come from a woman under 40 who had recovered from COVID-19.

Ten or more counts support this clone. The germline gene is not matched at one end of the junction; a read error may be the cause. CDR3 sequence reads: CASSFARREALNAGELFF. As DNA, the CDR3 is TGCGCCAGCAGCTTCGCTAGACGCGAGGCCCTGAACGCCGGGGAGCTGTTTTTT. The rearrangement links TRBV5-1 to TRBJ2-2, with D hard to call. The CDR3 consists of 18 residues. Germline CDR1 reads SGHRS; CDR2 reads YFSETQ.

Only one count was recorded for this clone. V is TRBV18 and J is TRBJ1-5; 8 bases match TRBD1. Germline trimming cut 2 bases from V and 0 bases from J; bases unmatched to any gene: 3. The CDR3 consists of 16 residues. Germline values: CDR1 KGHSH, CDR2 LQKENI. CDR3 region: CASSPSGGPSNQPQHF. Written as DNA, the CDR3 is TGTGCCAGCTCACCATCAGGGGGCCCTAGCAATCAGCCCCAGCATTTT.

The chain recombines TRBV11-2 with TRBJ1-5; no reliable D call. Trimming removed 0 bases from V and 3 bases from J, with 9 bases in between. The CDR3 runs to 15 residues. Germline lookup yields CDR1 SGHAT and CDR2 FQNNGV. CDR3 residues: CASSLDSGFNQPQHF. The CDR3 DNA follows: TGTGCCAGCAGCTTAGATTCAGGCTTCAATCAGCCCCAGCATTTT.

The chain employs TRBV7-9 and TRBJ2-7; 8 nucleotides line up with TRBD1. Trimming removed 10 bases from V and 1 base from J; junction bases left unmatched: 6. The CDR3 consists of 13 residues. CDR1 is SEHNR and CDR2 is FQNEAQ in the germline V gene (reference sequence). This CDR3 is CAIQGVPSYEQYF. The DNA of the CDR3 is TGTGCCATACAGGGGGTACCTTCCTACGAGCAGTACTTC.

The chain has TRBV30 and TRBJ2-7; TRBD1 matches at 7 bases. The V gene's germline CDR1 is GTSNPN and CDR2 SVGIG (reference sequence). This CDR3 region has 15 residues. Unmatched junction bases numbered 11, after V lost 0 bases and J lost 6 bases. The CDR3 here is CAWSVRTGVWIEQYF. In DNA form, the CDR3 reads TGTGCCTGGAGTGTACGAACAGGGGTATGGATCGAGCAGTACTTC. Full variable domain (remainder filled in from reference TRBV30 and TRBJ2-7): SQTIHQWPATLVQPVGSPLSLECTVEGTSNPNLYWYRQAAGRGLQLLFYSVGIGQISSEVPQNLSASRPQDRQFILSSKKLLLSDSGFYLCAWSVRTGVWIEQYFGPGTRLTVT.

The CDR3 is CASSEAAGGYTEAFF. The CDR3 DNA reads as TGTGCCAGCAGCGAGGCCGCAGGGGGCTACACTGAAGCTTTCTTT. The chain combines TRBV6-5 with TRBJ1-1, with TRBD1 matching over 8 bases. The CDR3 loop spans 15 amino acids. Germline assignment: CDR1 MNHEY and CDR2 SVGAGI. The junction had 9 bases not matched to a gene; V was cut back by 6 bases and J by 3 bases.

The chain is built from TRBV5-4 and TRBJ2-5; TRBD1 agrees at 11 bases. This CDR3 spans 16 amino acids. V was pared by 4 bases and J by 9 bases, with 14 bases of the junction left unmatched. Germline assignment: CDR1 SGHNT and CDR2 YYREEE (reference sequence). For the CDR3, the DNA is TGTGCCAGCAGCCCCTCGGACAGGGGGCGAATCAGCTCCCAGTACTTC. Residues: CASSPSDRGRISSQYF.

The chain recombines TRBV28 with TRBJ2-2, with D unclear. CDR1 and CDR2 from the germline V gene are MDHEN and SYDVKM. Trimming removed 1 base at V and 5 bases at J, with 8 bases between. CDR3 length: 14 residues. CDR3 loop: CASSLLSETGELFF. The CDR3 DNA reads as TGTGCCAGCAGTTTATTGTCGGAGACCGGGGAGCTGTTTTTT. Full variable domain (remainder filled in from reference TRBV28 and TRBJ2-2): DVKVTQSSRYLVKRTGEKVFLECVQDMDHENMFWYRQDPGLGLRLIYFSYDVKMKEKGDIPEGYSVSREKKERFSLILESASTNQTSMYLCASSLLSETGELFFGEGSRLTVL.

The chain recombines TRBV6-2 or TRBV6-3 with TRBJ2-1, with 10 bases identical to TRBD2. Germline values: CDR1 MNHEY, CDR2 SVGEGT. Trimming took 6 bases from V and 0 from J; bases not matched to a gene: 5. The CDR3 loop spans 16 amino acids. For the CDR3, the DNA is TGTGCCAGCAGCCATAGCGGGAGGCCCTCCTACAATGAGCAGTTCTTC. Protein: CASSHSGRPSYNEQFF.

The genes are TRBV3-1 (or the pseudogene TRBV3-2) and TRBJ2-7, with D perhaps matching TRBD2 (7 bases). The CDR3 contains 16 residues. CDR1 and CDR2 (germline): LGHDT, YNNKEL (reference sequence). The V and J ends lost 1 base and 2 bases respectively, with 15 bases between them. In DNA, the CDR3 is TGTGCCAGCAGCCAAGGACTCGGGGGGCTGACCTACGAGCAGTACTTC. Protein sequence: CASSQGLGGLTYEQYF.

The V gene is TRBV7-9, the J gene TRBJ1-1; D is ambiguous. The length of the CDR3 is 13 residues. The ends were cut back, 5 bases at V and 4 bases at J, with 11 bases in the middle. Germline lookup yields CDR1 SEHNR and CDR2 FQNEAQ (reference sequence). CDR3 residues: CASSPGTSTEAFF. As DNA, the CDR3 is TGTGCCAGCAGCCCGGGAACGAGCACTGAAGCTTTCTTT.

This chain joins TRBV24-1 and TRBJ1-1; 7 nucleotides agree with TRBD1. The CDR3 has 14 residues. Losses at the gene ends were 7 bases for V and 3 bases for J; bases not matched to a gene: 7. Germline CDR1 KGHDR, CDR2 SFDVKD. CDR3 amino acids: CATRRTGGDTEAFF. CDR3 DNA sequence: TGTGCCACCAGGAGGACAGGAGGAGACACTGAAGCTTTCTTT.

This clone occurred once. The chain joins TRBV5-1 to TRBJ1-1; unclear D gene. The CDR3 consists of 15 residues. The V end lost 4 bases, the J end lost 4 bases, and 17 bases lay between the germline ends. Germline loops: CDR1 SGHRS, CDR2 YFSETQ. The CDR3 is CASSALPGMGTEAFF. Written as DNA, the CDR3 is TGCGCCAGCAGCGCCCTCCCGGGGATGGGCACTGAAGCTTTCTTT. Using reference TRBV5-1 and TRBJ1-1 for the parts outside the CDR3, the full variable domain is KAGVTQTPRYLIKTRGQQVTLSCSPISGHRSVSWYQQTPGQGLQFLFEYFSETQRNKGNFPGRFSGRQFSNSRSEMNVSTLELGDSALYLCASSALPGMGTEAFFGQGTRLTVV.

The V gene is TRBV3-1 (or the pseudogene TRBV3-2), the J gene TRBJ2-7; D is ambiguous. The CDR3 is made up of 17 amino acids. From germline, CDR1 is LGHDT and CDR2 YNNKEL (reference sequence). The CDR3 is CPTTKKPTTLLPYEQYF. The DNA for the CDR3 is TGTCCCACCACCAAAAAACCCACGACTCTCCTACCCTACGAGCAGTACTTC.

The chain employs TRBV28 and TRBJ1-1; D is perhaps TRBD1 (6 bases). This CDR3 region has 12 residues. Trimming left V 6 bases short and J 11 bases short, with 16 bases between. Germline loops: CDR1 MDHEN, CDR2 SYDVKM. The CDR3 nucleotides are TGTGCCAGCAGCCAACCAGGGGTTCGGGCTTTCTTT. As protein: CASSQPGVRAFF. The variable domain in full, with the rest retrieved from reference TRBV28 and TRBJ1-1, is DVKVTQSSRYLVKRTGEKVFLECVQDMDHENMFWYRQDPGLGLRLIYFSYDVKMKEKGDIPEGYSVSREKKERFSLILESASTNQTSMYLCASSQPGVRAFFGQGTRLTVV.

J is TRBJ2-1 and V is TRBV3-1 (or the pseudogene TRBV3-2), with D tentatively TRBD2 (6 bases). V shed 4 bases and J shed 6 bases, with 19 bases lying between them. This CDR3 has 16 amino acids. CDR1 and CDR2 (germline): LGHDT, YNNKEL (reference sequence). The CDR3 here is CASSLSLGSIGNEQFF. The CDR3, as DNA: TGTGCCAGCAGCCTTTCTCTCGGGAGTATCGGCAATGAGCAGTTCTTC.

The V and J genes are TRBV4-1 and TRBJ2-5; TRBD2 agrees at 10 bases. The CDR3 covers 17 residues. With 7 bases clipped from V and 5 bases from J, the junction kept 16 bases outside the gene matches. Per germline, CDR1 MGHRA and CDR2 YSYEKL. CDR3 sequence: CASNPSGSGRAAETQYF. The DNA of the CDR3 is TGCGCCAGCAACCCATCTGGGAGCGGGAGGGCCGCGGAGACCCAGTACTTC.

This clone has a single count. The chain carries TRBV18 and TRBJ2-1, with 8 bases that match TRBD2. The CDR3 contains 19 residues. V was pared by 2 bases and J by 9 bases, with 21 bases of the junction left unmatched. Germline V gene sequence: CDR1 KGHSH, CDR2 LQKENI. CDR3: CASSPVSGSFLVMRAEQFF. The CDR3 DNA reads TGTGCCAGCTCACCAGTAAGCGGGAGTTTTTTGGTGATGCGTGCTGAGCAGTTCTTC.

The chain joins TRBV28 to TRBJ2-3; D is undetermined. The length of the CDR3 is 14 residues. From germline, CDR1 is MDHEN and CDR2 SYDVKM. V dropped 5 bases and J dropped 4 bases, with 13 bases sitting between them. CDR3 nucleotide sequence: TGTGCCAGCAGTGTTTCTAGTGGATCAGATACGCAGTATTTT. Translated: CASSVSSGSDTQYF.

The chain carries TRBV29-1 and TRBJ2-3, with 10 positions matching TRBD1. The CDR3 spans 15 residues. V dropped 3 bases and J dropped 3; count of bases not matched to a gene: 6. Germline-derived CDR1 and CDR2 are SQVTM and ANQGSEA. The CDR3 loop reads CSVEAGQGVTDTQYF. The CDR3 DNA reads as TGCAGCGTTGAGGCTGGACAGGGGGTAACAGATACGCAGTATTTT.

The V gene is TRBV10-1, the J gene TRBJ2-4, with 7 nucleotides matching TRBD2. V shed 0 bases, J shed 4 bases, and the junction held 6 bases outside the gene matches. Looked up from germline, CDR1 is WNHNN and CDR2 is SYGVQD (reference sequence). The CDR3 runs 16 residues. CDR3 in DNA: TGCGCCAGCAGTGAGTCCCGGACTAGTCGTAAAAACATTCAGTACTTC. It yields the protein CASSESRTSRKNIQYF.

The CDR3 bases are TGTGCCAGCACCTATTTACGACAGGGGGCGTCGGGCTACACCTTC. This gives the protein CASTYLRQGASGYTF. This chain connects TRBV13 to TRBJ1-2; 10 bases are a match to TRBD1. Germline CDR1 PRHDT, CDR2 FYEKMQ (reference sequence). Unmatched junction bases numbered 13, after V lost 7 bases and J lost 8 bases. This CDR3 comprises 15 residues.

The chain joins TRBV11-2 to TRBJ2-1; D may be TRBD2 (6 bases). V was cut by 2 bases and J by 6 bases, with 11 bases left in between. Germline values: CDR1 SGHAT, CDR2 FQNNGV. This CDR3 contains 14 residues. The CDR3 reads CASSLPSGRNEQFF. The CDR3 DNA is TGTGCCAGCAGCTTACCCAGCGGGCGCAATGAGCAGTTCTTC.

CDR3 coding DNA: TGTGCCAGTAGTTTCCTCACAGCGGGCAATCAGCCCCAGCATTTT. Translation: CASSFLTAGNQPQHF. The rearrangement uses TRBV19 and TRBJ1-5; no definite D call. Germline CDR1 and CDR2: LNHDA and SQIVND (reference sequence). The V and J ends lost 5 bases and 2 bases respectively, with 13 bases between them. The CDR3 consists of 15 residues.

For this clone: Germline is not matched at one junction end, which may reflect a read error. The chain recombines TRBV7-7 with TRBJ2-1; 9 bases are shared with TRBD2. The germline V gene encodes CDR1 SSHAT and CDR2 FNYEAQ (reference sequence). The CDR3 is 15 residues long. CDR3 region: CASSLGTSFSGEQFF. CDR3 bases: TGTGCTAGCAGCTTAGGGACTAGCTTTAGTGGTGAGCAGTTCTTC.

The J gene is TRBJ2-1, the V gene TRBV29-1; TRBD2 aligns across 12 bases. This CDR3 has 14 amino acids. The germline CDR1 and CDR2 sequences are SQVTM and ANQGSEA. The CDR3 DNA sequence: TGCACCTATCTAACTAGCGGGAGGAACAATGAGCAGTTCTTC. This translates into CTYLTSGRNNEQFF.

The chain combines TRBV7-9 with TRBJ2-1; 7 bases are a match to TRBD1. CDR3 length: 14 amino acids. From germline, CDR1 is SEHNR and CDR2 FQNEAQ (reference sequence). Trimming removed 5 bases from V and 7 bases from J; junction bases left unmatched: 8. The CDR3 sequence is CASSGGQTLNEQFF. The DNA of the CDR3 is TGTGCCAGCAGCGGGGGACAGACCCTAAATGAGCAGTTCTTC.

This chain uses TRBV6-5 with TRBJ2-7; D is unclear. Trimming removed 7 bases from V and 5 bases from J, with 9 bases in between. The CDR3 length is 11 residues. The V gene's germline CDR1 is MNHEY and CDR2 SVGAGI. The CDR3 loop reads CASTRTNEQYF. The CDR3 nucleotides read TGTGCCAGCACAAGAACTAACGAGCAGTACTTC.

The V call is TRBV5-1, the J call TRBJ1-4; 8 nucleotides match TRBD1. There are 14 residues in the CDR3. CDR1 and CDR2 (germline): SGHRS, YFSETQ. V lost 4 bases and J lost 6; bases outside the gene matches: 5. The CDR3 nucleotides read TGCGCCAGCAGCATCGACAGGGGCGATGAAAAACTGTTTTTT. This codes for CASSIDRGDEKLFF.

The rearrangement links TRBV9 to TRBJ2-5; 9 positions match TRBD1. Germline values: CDR1 SGDLS, CDR2 YYNGEE. CDR3 length: 16 residues. Trimming removed 0 bases from V and 1 base from J; junction bases left unmatched: 4. The CDR3 nucleotides are TGTGCCAGCAGCGTAGCGACAGGGGGGCCCCAAGAGACCCAGTACTTC. It yields the protein CASSVATGGPQETQYF.

This chain connects TRBV2 to TRBJ2-1; D perhaps matches TRBD2 (6 bases). Germline V CDR1 and CDR2: SNHLY, FYNNEI. The CDR3 consists of 16 residues. The V gene lost 6 bases and the J gene lost 5 bases, with 20 bases spanning the gap. DNA for the CDR3: TGTGCCAGCAGCCGAGGCCAGGGAGGTGTCCACAATGAGCAGTTCTTC. It specifies CASSRGQGGVHNEQFF.